Given below is one T cell receptor beta chain in context. Its antigen is currently unknown. Sequenced by immunoSEQ multiplex PCR; TCRdb stores in-frame clones only, minus some. The sample holds almost 70,000 clones, roughly 90% seen once. The data belong to a study of OX40 agonist ivuxolimab in advanced cancers. Findings and limits, study-wide: Expanded clones were, on average, more numerous in CD8+ T cells than in CD4+.

This CDR3 comprises 17 residues. Germline CDR1 SGHTA, CDR2 FQGNSA. J gave up 7 bases and V 1 base, and 12 bases lay outside the gene matches. The receptor was derived from an adult with an advanced solid tumor such as melanoma, head and neck, liver or kidney cancer. Material: CD4+ or CD8+ T cells sorted from blood, obtained in a trial of the OX40 agonist ivuxolimab. V usage is TRBV7-2 and J usage is TRBJ1-1; 10 positions agree with TRBD1. CDR3: CASSLGAAGTGVNEAFF. DNA of the CDR3: TGTGCCAGCAGCTTAGGGGCAGCCGGGACAGGGGTCAATGAAGCTTTCTTT.